The clone carrying this T cell receptor beta chain was counted many times. As yet, its antigen is unknown. The data stem from a study of spatial heterogeneity in lung cancer. Study overall: Beta-chain sequences were consistently detected more often than alpha-chain sequences. Study observations and caveats: Blood contained ubiquitous expanded tumor TCRs more at resection than at follow-up.

A single record per CDR3 protein comes from TCRdb applying MiXCR to the 5' RACE reads. The repertoire consists of under 10,000 distinct CDR3 sequences, with about 4.2% occurring once and the leading ten covering around 29%. The sample's time point: sample taken at primary tumor resection. Around 68 TRACERx patients with early, untreated non-small cell lung cancer donated samples. The CDR3 sequence is 16 residues long. The germline V gene has CDR1 ENHRY and CDR2 SYGVKD. With V trimmed by 2 bases and J by 0 bases, 5 bases remained unmatched. The chain couples TRBV10-3 to TRBJ2-3, with 7 bases matching TRBD2. This TCR was recovered from a male donor with early-stage non-small cell lung cancer. This material consisted of PBMCs, taken at surgery. The CDR3 bases are TGTGCCATCAGTGAGCGCGGGGGTTCTAGCACAGATACGCAGTATTTT. Its protein product is CAISERGGSSTDTQYF.